Below are 23 T cell receptor beta chains sequenced from a single sample in a study of blood T cell repertoires in COVID-19. Profiling relied on immunoSEQ multiplex PCR, and the TCRdb table lists in-frame clones only, not all of them. The sample includes roughly 150,000 clones, 70% to 80% of them seen just once. Material for sequencing was peripheral blood. Receptor source: a man between 60 and 75 years old who had recovered from COVID-19.

This chain links TRBV5-4 with TRBJ1-4; D uncertain. Germline-derived CDR1 and CDR2 are SGHNT and YYREEE (reference sequence). Trimming cost V 3 bases and J 7 bases, with 13 bases left between them. CDR3 size: 14 residues. CDR3 in amino acids: CASSSGTSSEKLFF. The CDR3 DNA reads TGTGCCAGCAGCTCGGGTACCTCGAGTGAAAAACTGTTTTTT.

This chain connects TRBV19 to TRBJ2-2; D is uncertain. Trimming stripped 8 bases from V and 1 base from J, with 14 bases between. This CDR3 comprises 15 residues. Germline CDR1 reads LNHDA; CDR2 reads SQIVND (reference sequence). Written as DNA, the CDR3 is TGTGCCAGTTTTTTGCGTGATGGGAACACCGGGGAGCTGTTTTTT. This gives the protein CASFLRDGNTGELFF.

The V gene is TRBV6-5, the J gene TRBJ1-5; D is possibly TRBD1 (5 bases). The CDR3 is 14 residues long. Germline assignment: CDR1 MNHEY and CDR2 SVGAGI. The V gene lost 6 bases and the J gene lost 9 bases, with 18 bases spanning the gap. CDR3: CASSPRERATPQHF. CDR3 nucleotide sequence: TGTGCCAGCAGCCCCAGGGAAAGGGCGACGCCCCAGCATTTT.

The V and J genes are TRBV4-2 and TRBJ2-7; either TRBD1 or TRBD2 may supply D (5 bases each). This CDR3 has 16 amino acids. CDR1 is LGHNA and CDR2 is YNFKEQ in the germline V gene. V was shortened by 4 bases and J by 0 bases, with 16 bases between the two germline ends. The CDR3 here is CASSREGSGTSYEQYF. CDR3 nucleotide sequence: TGTGCCAGCAGCCGAGAGGGGAGCGGTACCTCCTACGAGCAGTACTTC.

Notes on this clone: Other nucleotide sequences in the sample specify the same CDR3. The chain employs TRBV5-4 and TRBJ1-1; D possibly corresponds to TRBD1 (5 bases). The V end was cut by 1 base, the J end by 4 bases, with 8 bases between. This CDR3 has 13 amino acids. Germline CDR1 SGHNT, CDR2 YYREEE (reference sequence). The CDR3 coding sequence is TGTGCCAGCAGCTTGTGGGGGGGCACTGAAGCTTTCTTT. Amino acids: CASSLWGGTEAFF.

DNA of the CDR3: TGTGCCAGCAGCTTGACGGGGTCCTACGAGCAGTACTTC. Translating it yields CASSLTGSYEQYF. The chain has TRBV5-8 and TRBJ2-7, with a possible D match to TRBD2 (5 bases). Trimming took off 1 base at V and 1 base at J, with 6 bases between the two ends. The germline V gene has CDR1 SGHTS and CDR2 YDEGEE. CDR3 size: 13 residues.

The rearrangement joins TRBV14 to TRBJ2-3, with 11 nucleotides matching TRBD2. Germline V CDR1 and CDR2: SGHDN, FVKESK. The length of the CDR3 is 14 residues. V dropped 4 bases and J dropped 4; count of bases not matched to a gene: 1. The CDR3 region is CASSLSGRADTQYF. CDR3 sequence (DNA): TGTGCCAGCAGCCTTAGCGGGAGGGCAGATACGCAGTATTTT.

This rearrangement joins TRBV24-1 to TRBJ2-7; 12 bases map to TRBD1. Germline V gives CDR1 KGHDR, CDR2 SFDVKD. V shed 3 bases and J 7 bases; nucleotides not matched to a gene: 6. The CDR3 has 15 amino acids. The CDR3 nucleotides read TGTGCCACCAGTGATCCGGGACAGGGGGCGGGGGAGCAGTACTTC. The encoded protein is CATSDPGQGAGEQYF.

The gene calls are TRBV5-1 and TRBJ2-5; TRBD2 aligns across 7 bases. This CDR3 region has 15 residues. Germline V gene sequence: CDR1 SGHRS, CDR2 YFSETQ. V trimming: 6 bases; J trimming: 2 bases; junction bases outside the gene matches: 10. The CDR3, as DNA: TGCGCCAGCAATGGGGAGGGCTTGAAGCAAGAGACCCAGTACTTC. It specifies CASNGEGLKQETQYF.

The V and J genes are TRBV7-8 and TRBJ1-2; TRBD1 aligns across 7 bases. CDR1 and CDR2 from the germline V gene are SGHVS and FQNEAQ. Trimming cost V 6 bases and J 3 bases; bases outside gene matches: 4. The CDR3 consists of 13 residues. CDR3 loop: CASSPGQDYGYTF. As DNA, the CDR3 is TGTGCCAGCAGTCCAGGACAGGACTATGGCTACACCTTC.

This sequence joins TRBV7-9 and TRBJ1-1; D is unresolved. CDR1 is SEHNR, CDR2 FQNEAQ, per germline (reference sequence). This CDR3 is built from 14 residues. Trimming removed 8 bases at V and 1 base at J, with 14 bases between. The CDR3 nucleotides read TGTGCCAGCGTGGAACGGGGAGAGAACACTGAAGCTTTCTTT. It specifies CASVERGENTEAFF. The entire variable domain, with the rest obtained from reference TRBV7-9 and TRBJ1-1, is as follows: DTGVSQNPRHKITKRGQNVTFRCDPISEHNRLYWYRQTLGQGPEFLTYFQNEAQLEKSRLLSDRFSAERPKGSFSTLEIQRTEQGDSAMYLCASVERGENTEAFFGQGTRLTVV.

This chain connects TRBV27 to TRBJ2-1; D gene uncertain. This CDR3 is built from 12 residues. The germline CDR1 and CDR2 sequences are MNHEY and SMNVEV (reference sequence). Trimming pared 5 bases from V and 8 bases from J, leaving 10 bases between. CDR3 sequence: CASSGLGDEQFF. CDR3 in DNA: TGTGCCAGCAGTGGCCTGGGCGATGAGCAGTTCTTC.

The rearrangement joins TRBV2 to TRBJ1-1; D is uncertain. Trimming left V 5 bases short and J 5 bases short, with 12 bases between. This CDR3 has 13 residues. Germline values: CDR1 SNHLY, CDR2 FYNNEI. Here the CDR3 reads CASSSVGATEAFF. The CDR3 DNA is TGTGCCAGCAGTTCCGTCGGAGCTACTGAAGCTTTCTTT.

The chain has TRBV7-3 and TRBJ2-3; possible D gene TRBD1, 6 bases. Looked up from germline, CDR1 is SGHTA and CDR2 is FQGTGA. V shed 3 bases and J shed 0 bases, with 10 bases lying between them. The CDR3 runs to 15 residues. The CDR3: CASSFSGQSTDTQYF. CDR3 sequence (DNA): TGTGCCAGCAGCTTCTCAGGACAGAGCACAGATACGCAGTATTTT.

CDR3 region: CASSPRTSGRQGEQFF. CDR3 nucleotides: TGTGCCAGCTCACCCCGGACTAGCGGGAGGCAGGGTGAGCAGTTCTTC. The chain carries TRBV18 and TRBJ2-1, with 14 bases fitting TRBD2. The CDR3 runs to 16 residues. Germline V gene sequence: CDR1 KGHSH, CDR2 LQKENI. The V and J ends lost 3 bases and 9 bases, in that order; junction bases with no gene match: 7.

This clone has more than one count but fewer than ten. This chain uses TRBV19 with TRBJ1-5; D perhaps matches TRBD1 (5 bases). Trimming cost V 4 bases and J 4 bases, with 17 bases left between them. This CDR3 has 16 residues. Germline V gives CDR1 LNHDA, CDR2 SQIVND (reference sequence). The CDR3 DNA sequence: TGTGCCAGTAGTACCCGAGCCTCTAAGGGGAATCAGCCCCAGCATTTT. Translating gives CASSTRASKGNQPQHF. Full variable domain (outside the CDR3, taken from reference TRBV19 and TRBJ1-5): DGGITQSPKYLFRKEGQNVTLSCEQNLNHDAMYWYRQDPGQGLRLIYYSQIVNDFQKGDIAEGYSVSREKKESFPLTVTSAQKNPTAFYLCASSTRASKGNQPQHFGDGTRLSIL.

CDR3 nucleotides: TGTGCCAGCAGCCGGGGGGGCACTGAAGCTTTCTTT. This translates into CASSRGGTEAFF. This chain connects TRBV3-1 (or the pseudogene TRBV3-2) to TRBJ1-1; weak D call: TRBD1 (5 bases). Germline V lookup: CDR1 LGHDT, CDR2 YNNKEL (reference sequence). CDR3 size: 12 residues. V gave up 4 bases and J gave up 4 bases, with 7 bases separating them.

The chain recombines TRBV27 with TRBJ2-3; D is undetermined. The CDR3 covers 13 residues. The germline V gene encodes CDR1 MNHEY and CDR2 SMNVEV (reference sequence). Trimming took 3 bases from V and 6 from J, leaving 10 bases between them. The DNA for the CDR3 is TGTGCCAGCAGTTTCGCAGGCTCCGATACGCAGTATTTT. It encodes CASSFAGSDTQYF.

This clone was observed a handful of times. V is TRBV9 and J is TRBJ2-7, with D possibly TRBD2 on 6 matching bases. Germline V lookup: CDR1 SGDLS, CDR2 YYNGEE. Between the trimmed V and J ends, which lost 0 bases and 0 bases, there was a span of 10 bases. The CDR3 is 15 amino acids. The CDR3 nucleotides are TGTGCCAGCAGCGTAGACGGGAGTGTCTCCTACGAGCAGTACTTC. As protein: CASSVDGSVSYEQYF.

The chain has TRBV6-5 and TRBJ1-2, with 7 bases identical to TRBD1. This CDR3 region has 13 residues. CDR1 is MNHEY, CDR2 SVGAGI, per germline. The trim removed 6 bases at V and 6 bases at J, leaving 7 bases unmatched. CDR3 residues: CASRSGQINGYTF. The CDR3 nucleotides read TGTGCCAGCAGATCGGGACAGATAAATGGCTACACCTTC.

The count of this clone is one. The chain joins TRBV28 to TRBJ2-4; TRBD1 might be the D (5 bases). Trimming stripped 6 bases from V and 0 bases from J, with 15 bases between. Germline V gene sequence: CDR1 MDHEN, CDR2 SYDVKM. The CDR3 has 16 residues. The CDR3 DNA follows: TGTGCCAGCAGACGAACAGGAATGCTAGCCAAAAACATTCAGTACTTC. It translates to CASRRTGMLAKNIQYF.

This rearrangement joins TRBV5-4 to TRBJ1-2; D unresolved. The germline V gene encodes CDR1 SGHNT and CDR2 YYREEE (reference sequence). Trimming cost V 4 bases and J 0 bases, with 13 bases left between them. This CDR3 has 15 amino acids. The CDR3 DNA reads TGTGCCAGCAGCGCCGGTGGAGGAACTAACTATGGCTACACCTTC. Translated, it gives CASSAGGGTNYGYTF.

The genes are TRBV5-4 and TRBJ2-1, with a weak D call TRBD1 (5 bases). Trimming took 0 bases from V and 3 from J, leaving 10 bases between them. The CDR3 is 15 amino acids. Per germline, CDR1 SGHNT and CDR2 YYREEE (reference sequence). Written as DNA, the CDR3 is TGTGCCAGCAGCTTGGATGGGGCGAACTACAATGAGCAGTTCTTC. Encoded protein: CASSLDGANYNEQFF.